A single sample gave rise to the 20 T cell receptor beta chains below, sequenced in a study of T cells in Graves' hyperthyroidism and ophthalmopathy. The investigators amplified TCR beta CDR3 regions from RNA transcripts. A set of HTBI primers served as the primers for a first-round RT-PCR of the TCR CDR3. TCRdb reprocessed the multiplex PCR reads with MiXCR, giving one entry per CDR3 protein. Of hundreds of thousands of distinct CDR3 sequences in the sample, 35% to 45% were seen once. The specimen sequenced was blood. Every receptor here comes from a young man with Graves' hyperthyroidism.

The chain couples TRBV29-1 to TRBJ2-3; 11 bases line up with TRBD2. Trimming at V came to 6 bases and at J to 2 bases, leaving 4 bases not matched to a gene. Germline loops: CDR1 SQVTM, CDR2 ANQGSEA. The CDR3 runs 14 residues. The CDR3 DNA sequence: TGCAGCGTGCCGACTAGCGGGAACACAGATACGCAGTATTTT. It yields the protein CSVPTSGNTDTQYF.

This clonotype was seen only once. V usage is TRBV7-2 and J usage is TRBJ2-7, with a possible D match to TRBD2 (5 bases). This CDR3 comprises 14 residues. Trimming removed 1 base at V and 5 bases at J, with 12 bases between. The V gene's germline CDR1 is SGHTA and CDR2 FQGNSA. CDR3 in DNA: TGTGCCAGCAGCTTAGTGGGAGCAAATCACGAGCAGTACTTC. Translated, it gives CASSLVGANHEQYF.

This clonotype was recorded at least ten times. The J gene is TRBJ2-7, the V gene TRBV4-3; TRBD1 agrees at 7 bases. J was trimmed by 4 bases and V by 2 bases; bases with no gene match: 11. CDR1 is LGHNA and CDR2 is YSLEER in the germline V gene. The CDR3 is 16 residues long. CDR3 DNA: TGCGCCAGCAGCCAAAGCGCAACAGGGGAGACGTACGAGCAGTACTTC. Translation: CASSQSATGETYEQYF.

Many counts were recorded for this clonotype. This chain uses TRBV6-6 with TRBJ1-4; 8 bases are shared with TRBD1. CDR1 is MNHNY, CDR2 SVGAGI, per germline (reference sequence). CDR3 size: 13 residues. The junction had 4 bases not matched to a gene; V was cut back by 5 bases and J by 8 bases. CDR3 nucleotides: TGTGCCAGCAGTGTGGACAGGGCGGAAAAACTGTTTTTT. Its protein is CASSVDRAEKLFF.

This clonotype turned up a few times. Its ends do not fully match the called genes, so a read error is possible. The chain has TRBV5-6 and TRBJ1-5; the D gene is possibly TRBD1 (5 bases). This CDR3 has 15 residues. Germline V gives CDR1 SGHDT, CDR2 YYEEEE. The CDR3 DNA sequence: TGTGCCAGCAGCCGGGGCCGACGGACTAATCAGCTCCAGCATTTT. Its translation: CASSRGRRTNQLQHF.

V usage is TRBV7-9 and J usage is TRBJ2-5, with 7 positions matching TRBD1. The V and J ends lost 4 bases and 7 bases, in that order; junction bases with no gene match: 12. Germline assignment: CDR1 SEHNR and CDR2 FQNEAQ (reference sequence). CDR3 length equals 15 residues. The CDR3, as DNA: TGTGCCAGCAGCTCACGGGACAGCAATCATGGGACCCAGTACTTC. Protein: CASSSRDSNHGTQYF.

The chain couples TRBV15 to TRBJ2-5; possibly TRBD2 for D (5 bases). Per the germline V gene, CDR1 is LNHNV and CDR2 is YYDKDF (reference sequence). The germline V and J ends were trimmed by 3 bases and 3 bases, with 14 bases remaining between them. The CDR3 sequence is 15 residues long. The CDR3 sequence is CATSSVESGKETQYF. In nucleotides, the CDR3 is TGTGCCACCAGCAGTGTTGAATCGGGAAAAGAGACCCAGTACTTC.

This clonotype was counted many times. The genes are TRBV7-9 and TRBJ2-6; the D is unclear. CDR3 size: 13 residues. Germline V gives CDR1 SEHNR, CDR2 FQNEAQ (reference sequence). The V end lost 7 bases, the J end lost 1 base, and 5 bases lay between the germline ends. Here the CDR3 DNA reads TGTGCCAGCACCGGTTCTGGGGCCAACGTCCTGACTTTC. This sequence encodes CASTGSGANVLTF.

With respect to this clonotype: At one boundary the junction diverges from the germline segment, which might be a read error. This rearrangement joins TRBV10-3 to TRBJ2-7; maybe TRBD2 (6 bases). The CDR3 is 17 amino acids. Looked up from germline, CDR1 is ENHRY and CDR2 is SYGVKD. This chain's CDR3 is CASSEPSEGPRTYEQYF. CDR3 nucleotide sequence: TGTGCCAGCAGTGAACCCTCGGAGGGACCACGTACCTACGAGCAGTACTTC.

The chain couples TRBV5-1 to TRBJ1-2, with a possible D match to TRBD1 (6 bases). The CDR3 is made up of 14 amino acids. With 0 bases removed from V and 6 bases from J, the gap between germline ends came to 12 bases. CDR1 SGHRS and CDR2 YFSETQ come from the germline V gene. The CDR3: CASSLVGGADGYTF. In DNA, the CDR3 is TGCGCCAGCAGCTTGGTCGGGGGGGCGGATGGCTACACCTTC.

This clonotype has a handful of counts. The chain uses TRBV5-1 and TRBJ2-5; D gene unclear. The germline V and J ends were trimmed by 0 bases and 0 bases, with 6 bases remaining between them. Germline assignment: CDR1 SGHRS and CDR2 YFSETQ. The CDR3 covers 14 residues. CDR3 sequence reads: CASSLATYQETQYF. Written as DNA, the CDR3 is TGCGCCAGCAGCTTGGCTACCTACCAAGAGACCCAGTACTTC.

Regarding this clonotype: The junction does not match germline at one end; this may be a read error. This chain joins TRBV20-1 and TRBJ2-6; the D gene is possibly TRBD2 (6 bases). Germline V gene lookup returns CDR1 DFQATT and CDR2 SNEGSKA (reference sequence). This CDR3 region has 18 residues. DNA for the CDR3: TGCAGTGCTAGAGATCCACCGGGAGAAGTTTCTGGGGCCAACGTCCTGGCTTTC. Its protein is CSARDPPGEVSGANVLAF.

This chain joins TRBV25-1 and TRBJ2-7, with no clear D. The CDR3 runs 15 residues. Trimming stripped 7 bases from V and 2 bases from J, with 18 bases between. The germline CDR1 and CDR2 sequences are MGHDK and SYGVNS. The CDR3 DNA reads as TGTGCCAGCAACCCTGAGTCCAGGACCACCTACGAGCAGTACTTC. Amino acid sequence: CASNPESRTTYEQYF.

The gene calls are TRBV20-1 and TRBJ1-4; possibly TRBD1 for D (5 bases). Germline-derived CDR1 and CDR2 are DFQATT and SNEGSKA (reference sequence). The length of the CDR3 is 14 residues. The germline V and J ends were trimmed by 0 bases and 8 bases, with 13 bases remaining between them. The DNA for the CDR3 is TGCAGTGCTAGAGACGGCAGGGTATCGGAAAAACTGTTTTTT. This codes for CSARDGRVSEKLFF.

This clonotype has ten or more counts. The V call is TRBV7-8, the J call TRBJ1-2, with D unresolved. CDR3 size: 14 residues. Germline-derived CDR1 and CDR2 are SGHVS and FQNEAQ. Trimming shortened V by 1 base and J by 3 bases, and 9 bases separated the two germline ends. The CDR3 nucleotides read TGTGCCAGCAGCTTAGACCCGGGTGACTATGGCTACACCTTC. Its protein product is CASSLDPGDYGYTF.

This clonotype was counted ten times or more. V and J are TRBV12-3 or TRBV12-4 and TRBJ1-1; D ambiguous. The CDR3 loop spans 12 amino acids. V was clipped by 8 bases and J by 4 bases, with 11 bases between them. CDR3 residues: CASLTGGTEAFF. CDR3 bases: TGTGCCAGCTTAACCGGAGGCACTGAAGCTTTCTTT.

This chain uses TRBV25-1 with TRBJ1-4; unclear D gene. In germline, CDR1 is MGHDK, CDR2 SYGVNS. The CDR3 has 15 amino acids. Between the trimmed V and J ends, which lost 5 bases and 0 bases, there was a span of 10 bases. CDR3 sequence reads: CASSYGETTNEKLFF. The CDR3 region has the DNA TGTGCCAGCAGTTACGGGGAAACAACTAATGAAAAACTGTTTTTT.

In this sample, this clonotype turned up a few times. The genes are TRBV5-5 and TRBJ2-7; TRBD1 matches 7 bases. J gave up 3 bases and V 2 bases, and 5 bases lay outside the gene matches. CDR3 length: 14 residues. Germline V gives CDR1 SGHKS, CDR2 YYEKEE (reference sequence). CDR3 in DNA: TGTGCCAGCAGCTTCCGGGACAGAAGCTACGAGCAGTACTTC. It specifies CASSFRDRSYEQYF.

The chain uses TRBV24-1 and TRBJ1-4; D may be TRBD1 (6 bases). The germline gives CDR1 KGHDR, CDR2 SFDVKD. CDR3 length: 19 residues. V lost 3 bases and J lost 6, with 25 bases in between. The CDR3 region is CATSDGQFDTGGADEKLFF. The CDR3 DNA reads TGTGCCACCAGTGATGGACAGTTCGACACCGGGGGCGCGGATGAAAAACTGTTTTTT.

This chain connects TRBV10-3 to TRBJ1-5, with a possible D match to TRBD1 (6 bases). Germline V gene sequence: CDR1 ENHRY, CDR2 SYGVKD. The V end lost 11 bases, the J end lost 4 bases, and 21 bases lay between the germline ends. The CDR3 loop spans 15 amino acids. In nucleotides, the CDR3 is TGTGCCGTATTGTCACCCGGGACATGGAATCAGCCCCAGCATTTT. Translated: CAVLSPGTWNQPQHF.